This TCR beta chain emerged from a study of blood T cells in healthy people across ages. For the study at large: Researchers report that template switching captured about one barcoded beta molecule per two T cells.

Using a J-beta primer mix together with a sample-barcoded 5' primer, a second PCR was run for roughly 7 to 12 cycles. Each CDR3 protein gets one entry after TCRdb re-called the 5' RACE reads with MiXCR. This sample has around 800,000 distinct CDR3 sequences; 35% to 50% occur once, and the top ten carry less than 20%. The sequence was obtained from a man older than 75 in good health. Sequenced sample: blood.

CDR3 coding DNA: TGTGCCACCAGTGAGTATCGCGGGAGGGCCTCAGATACGCAGTATTTT. This sequence encodes CATSEYRGRASDTQYF. The chain links TRBV24-1 to TRBJ2-3; 9 nucleotides align to TRBD2. The CDR3 extends over 16 amino acids. V lost 4 bases to trimming and J lost 4 bases; unmatched junction nucleotides: 8. Germline V gene data show CDR1 as KGHDR and CDR2 as SFDVKD.